A single sample is the source of the 10 T cell receptor beta chains below, sequenced in a study of blood T cell repertoires in COVID-19. Sequencing used immunoSEQ multiplex PCR; TCRdb keeps in-frame clones, though not all of them. The sample holds about 83,000 clones, roughly 82% seen once. Specimen: peripheral blood. These receptors all come from a man in his forties or fifties with active COVID-19.

The J gene is TRBJ2-5, the V gene TRBV5-1, with unresolved D. Trimming removed 2 bases from V and 1 base from J, with 15 bases in between. Germline V gene sequence: CDR1 SGHRS, CDR2 YFSETQ. The CDR3 spans 16 residues. The CDR3 DNA follows: TGCGCCAGCAGCTTAGGCAGCGCTTCGCCCCAAGAGACCCAGTACTTC. As protein: CASSLGSASPQETQYF. The full variable domain, rest sourced from reference TRBV5-1 and TRBJ2-5, is KAGVTQTPRYLIKTRGQQVTLSCSPISGHRSVSWYQQTPGQGLQFLFEYFSETQRNKGNFPGRFSGRQFSNSRSEMNVSTLELGDSALYLCASSLGSASPQETQYFGPGTRLLVL.

J is TRBJ2-4 and V is TRBV28, with TRBD2 matching over 7 bases. Germline CDR1 reads MDHEN; CDR2 reads SYDVKM. The CDR3 runs to 17 residues. With 5 bases clipped from V and 3 bases from J, the junction kept 13 bases outside the gene matches. This chain's CDR3 is CASSTSRSGEFKNIQYF. The CDR3 nucleotides read TGTGCCAGCAGTACCTCTCGGAGCGGGGAATTCAAAAACATTCAGTACTTC.

In its sample, this clone was seen once. V usage is TRBV19 and J usage is TRBJ2-7, with TRBD2 matching 11 bases. V shed 6 bases and J 7 bases; nucleotides not matched to a gene: 8. Germline CDR1 and CDR2: LNHDA and SQIVND (reference sequence). CDR3 length equals 14 residues. The CDR3 DNA reads as TGTGCCAGTAGCTCCTCCGGACTAGCGGGTGAGCAGTACTTC. This gives the protein CASSSSGLAGEQYF.

V and J are TRBV11-3 and TRBJ2-5; unclear D gene. The V gene lost 1 base and the J gene lost 1 base, with 4 bases spanning the gap. The CDR3 runs to 13 residues. Germline V lookup: CDR1 SGHNT, CDR2 YENEEA. The CDR3 DNA reads TGTGCCAGCAGCTTAGGGGCCCAAGAGACCCAGTACTTC. Protein sequence: CASSLGAQETQYF.

The CDR3: CASSLTGKETQYF. In nucleotides, the CDR3 is TGTGCCAGCAGCTTGACAGGGAAAGAGACCCAGTACTTC. The chain recombines TRBV5-5 with TRBJ2-5; the D gene is possibly TRBD1 (6 bases). The CDR3 sequence is 13 residues long. Trimming took off 1 base at V and 3 bases at J, with 7 bases between the two ends. The germline V gene encodes CDR1 SGHKS and CDR2 YYEKEE (reference sequence).

As for this clone: Other DNA sequences in this sample translate to the same CDR3. This chain links TRBV5-1 with TRBJ2-5, with a weak D call TRBD2 (6 bases). This CDR3 region has 14 residues. In germline, CDR1 is SGHRS, CDR2 YFSETQ. The V gene lost 0 bases and the J gene lost 1 base, with 7 bases spanning the gap. Written as DNA, the CDR3 is TGCGCCAGCAGCTTGGTCGGGGGCCAAGAGACCCAGTACTTC. It specifies CASSLVGGQETQYF.

V is TRBV7-9 and J is TRBJ1-1, with D tentatively TRBD1 (5 bases). This CDR3 spans 14 amino acids. Deletions cut 0 bases from V and 5 bases from J, with 10 bases between. Germline lookup yields CDR1 SEHNR and CDR2 FQNEAQ (reference sequence). CDR3 residues: CASSLALGATEAFF. DNA of the CDR3: TGTGCCAGCAGCTTAGCGCTAGGGGCGACTGAAGCTTTCTTT.

This sequence joins TRBV9 and TRBJ2-3, with D maybe TRBD2 (6 bases). The germline gives CDR1 SGDLS, CDR2 YYNGEE. The V end was cut by 2 bases, the J end by 4 bases, with 11 bases between. The CDR3 consists of 14 residues. The CDR3 reads CASSVRTTSDTQYF. The CDR3 DNA sequence: TGTGCCAGCAGCGTCCGGACTACATCAGATACGCAGTATTTT.

The chain carries TRBV28 and TRBJ2-1, with 9 bases lining up with TRBD1. Germline V gene sequence: CDR1 MDHEN, CDR2 SYDVKM. The CDR3 extends over 13 amino acids. V gave up 10 bases and J gave up 7 bases; unmatched junction bases: 8. This CDR3 is CATDRGIINEQFF. The CDR3 DNA reads as TGTGCCACCGACAGGGGGATCATAAATGAGCAGTTCTTC.

V is TRBV3-1 (or the pseudogene TRBV3-2) and J is TRBJ1-2; 7 bases match TRBD1. Germline CDR1 and CDR2: LGHDT and YNNKEL (reference sequence). Trimming took 1 base from V and 6 from J; bases not matched to a gene: 5. The CDR3 consists of 14 residues. This CDR3 is CASSQGQGQDGYTF. In DNA, the CDR3 is TGTGCCAGCAGCCAAGGACAGGGACAAGATGGCTACACCTTC.